Below are 28 T cell receptor beta chains sequenced from a single sample in a study of T cell repertoires in cytomegalovirus infection. TCRdb analysed the reads with MiXCR anew, one entry per CDR3 protein. The sample consists of some 320,000 distinct CDR3 sequences, 9.5% of them appearing once. The sample comprised PBMCs. These receptors were taken from a human donor in good health (CMV status not recorded). Some clones in this sample may be carry-over from other donors' samples.

J is TRBJ2-1 and V is TRBV30, with TRBD2 matching 13 bases. CDR1 GTSNPN and CDR2 SVGIG come from the germline V gene (reference sequence). Losses at the gene ends were 8 bases for V and 8 bases for J; bases not matched to a gene: 6. The CDR3 runs 13 residues. The CDR3 spells CARGLAGVHEQFF. For the CDR3, the DNA is TGTGCCAGAGGACTAGCGGGAGTCCATGAGCAGTTCTTC.

The chain uses TRBV11-2 and TRBJ2-1; weak D call: TRBD2 (6 bases). The CDR3 has 14 amino acids. The germline V gene encodes CDR1 SGHAT and CDR2 FQNNGV. V was pared by 5 bases and J by 5 bases, with 13 bases between. The CDR3 loop reads CASSGLTRHNEQFF. CDR3 coding DNA: TGTGCCAGCAGCGGTCTGACTAGACACAATGAGCAGTTCTTC.

This clonotype was seen more than once but under ten times. The gene calls are TRBV20-1 and TRBJ2-1; 9 positions match TRBD1. CDR1 and CDR2 from the germline V gene are DFQATT and SNEGSKA (reference sequence). The J segment lost 10 bases and the V segment lost 0 bases, leaving 7 bases of the junction unmatched. This CDR3 is built from 14 residues. The CDR3 loop reads CSAREGQGGWEQFF. In nucleotides, the CDR3 is TGCAGTGCTAGAGAGGGACAGGGTGGATGGGAGCAGTTCTTC.

V is TRBV24-1 and J is TRBJ2-2, with TRBD1 as a possible D gene (6 bases). The CDR3 has 16 residues. From germline, CDR1 is KGHDR and CDR2 SFDVKD. The ends were cut back, 3 bases at V and 4 bases at J, with 14 bases in the middle. CDR3 sequence (DNA): TGTGCCACCAGTGATACCGAGACAGGACTCACCGGGGAGCTGTTTTTT. Residues: CATSDTETGLTGELFF.

A few counts support this clonotype. The rearrangement uses TRBV7-9 and TRBJ2-5; 10 positions match TRBD1. CDR1 SEHNR and CDR2 FQNEAQ come from the germline V gene (reference sequence). The junction had 4 bases not matched to a gene; V was cut back by 5 bases and J by 1 base. The CDR3 length is 15 residues. DNA for the CDR3: TGTGCCAGCAGCCGGGACAGGGGCGCCCAAGAGACCCAGTACTTC. Translating gives CASSRDRGAQETQYF.

This clonotype was found a few times. The gene calls are TRBV20-1 and TRBJ2-1, with 7 bases aligning to TRBD2. CDR1 is DFQATT and CDR2 is SNEGSKA in the germline V gene (reference sequence). The CDR3 has 15 residues. J lost 7 bases, V lost 5 bases, and 14 bases had no gene match. The CDR3 sequence is CSAGGGDFPLNEQFF. The DNA of the CDR3 is TGCAGTGCTGGGGGGGGGGACTTTCCATTGAATGAGCAGTTCTTC.

This clonotype was seen ten or more times. The chain uses TRBV2 and TRBJ1-1; TRBD1 might be the D (6 bases). This CDR3 spans 12 amino acids. Germline-derived CDR1 and CDR2 are SNHLY and FYNNEI. V was cut by 8 bases and J by 4 bases, with 11 bases left in between. The CDR3 DNA reads TGTGCCAGCCTGAGGGGGACCACTGAAGCTTTCTTT. The encoded protein is CASLRGTTEAFF.

There are a few counts of this clonotype. The rearrangement uses TRBV27 and TRBJ1-2; TRBD1 might be the D (5 bases). In germline, CDR1 is MNHEY, CDR2 SMNVEV (reference sequence). The CDR3 consists of 14 residues. V lost 6 bases and J 5 bases, leaving 16 bases between the germline ends. CDR3 amino acids: CASRPRDGLYGYTF. The CDR3 DNA sequence: TGTGCCAGCAGGCCCCGGGACGGCCTATATGGCTACACCTTC.

This clonotype appeared a few times. The chain is built from TRBV20-1 and TRBJ2-2, with TRBD2 matching over 7 bases. With 4 bases clipped from V and 2 bases from J, the junction kept 7 bases outside the gene matches. CDR1 is DFQATT and CDR2 is SNEGSKA in the germline V gene (reference sequence). The CDR3 is 15 residues long. The DNA for the CDR3 is TGCAGTGCTATCCCTAGCGGAGTAAACACCGGGGAGCTGTTTTTT. This sequence encodes CSAIPSGVNTGELFF.

This clonotype showed up many times. V gene TRBV27 combines with J gene TRBJ2-3; D is undetermined. Germline V CDR1 and CDR2: MNHEY, SMNVEV (reference sequence). Between the trimmed V and J ends, which lost 7 bases and 3 bases, there was a span of 17 bases. CDR3 length: 15 amino acids. CDR3 sequence (DNA): TGTGCCAGCACTCGCGACGGCCATGGGACAGATACGCAGTATTTT. It yields the protein CASTRDGHGTDTQYF.

The chain has TRBV3-1 and TRBJ1-2; TRBD1 aligns across 9 bases. This CDR3 has 15 amino acids. Germline assignment: CDR1 LGHDT and CDR2 YNNKEL (reference sequence). The J segment lost 7 bases and the V segment lost 1 base, leaving 7 bases of the junction unmatched. CDR3 region: CASSQVGQGSTGYTF. CDR3 coding DNA: TGTGCCAGCAGCCAAGTGGGACAGGGATCAACTGGCTACACCTTC.

The sample holds a few counts of this clonotype. This rearrangement joins TRBV7-9 to TRBJ2-5; the D call may be TRBD1 or TRBD2 (5 bases each). V gave up 7 bases and J gave up 5 bases, with 11 bases separating them. This CDR3 contains 12 residues. Germline V gene lookup returns CDR1 SEHNR and CDR2 FQNEAQ (reference sequence). In nucleotides, the CDR3 is TGTGCCAGCACCGGGACCGTGGAGACCCAGTACTTC. Its protein is CASTGTVETQYF.

The sample holds many counts of this clonotype. The chain combines TRBV10-3 with TRBJ1-3; D remains ambiguous. V was shortened by 0 bases and J by 8 bases, with 8 bases between the two germline ends. Germline CDR1 ENHRY, CDR2 SYGVKD. The CDR3 is made up of 13 amino acids. This chain's CDR3 is CAISESGADTIYF. The DNA for the CDR3 is TGTGCCATCAGTGAGTCGGGTGCGGACACCATATATTTT.

J is TRBJ1-5 and V is TRBV15; the match to TRBD1 covers 7 bases. Germline V lookup: CDR1 LNHNV, CDR2 YYDKDF (reference sequence). This CDR3 has 16 amino acids. V dropped 1 base and J dropped 5; count of bases not matched to a gene: 8. CDR3 bases: TGTGCCACCAGCAGAGGGGACAGAAGAGGTGATCAGCCCCAGCATTTT. Its protein product is CATSRGDRRGDQPQHF.

There are a few counts of this clonotype. The chain uses TRBV6-2 or TRBV6-3 and TRBJ2-1; 7 positions match TRBD2. Germline values: CDR1 MNHEY, CDR2 SVGEGT. The CDR3 is made up of 17 amino acids. The V gene end was trimmed by 4 bases and the J gene end by 0 bases; junction bases not matched to a gene: 9. The chain's CDR3 is CASSWSGAEISYNEQFF. For the CDR3, the DNA is TGTGCCAGCAGTTGGAGCGGGGCTGAAATCTCCTACAATGAGCAGTTCTTC.

The chain uses TRBV15 and TRBJ1-6; unclear D gene. Trimming pared 0 bases from V and 10 bases from J, leaving 7 bases between. Per the germline V gene, CDR1 is LNHNV and CDR2 is YYDKDF (reference sequence). The CDR3 is 13 residues long. CDR3 in DNA: TGTGCCACCAGCAGAGATCTCGGGTCACCCCTCCACTTT. Protein sequence: CATSRDLGSPLHF.

This clonotype was seen only a few times. The chain recombines TRBV28 with TRBJ2-7; D is ambiguous. Germline assignment: CDR1 MDHEN and CDR2 SYDVKM. CDR3 length equals 12 residues. V lost 3 bases and J 7 bases, leaving 10 bases between the germline ends. CDR3 sequence reads: CASSFGVGEQYF. The CDR3 nucleotides read TGTGCCAGCAGTTTCGGCGTGGGAGAGCAGTACTTC.

The V call is TRBV12-5, the J call TRBJ2-2; D unclear. V was clipped by 2 bases and J by 4 bases, with 11 bases between them. Germline V lookup: CDR1 LGHNT, CDR2 FRNRAP. The CDR3 runs to 15 residues. The CDR3 reads CASGLLPGLTGELFF. In nucleotides, the CDR3 is TGTGCTAGTGGTTTGTTACCGGGCCTCACCGGGGAGCTGTTTTTT.

This clonotype is classed as medium-sized (0.01 to 0.1%). CDR3 region: CASSGTSGSPDTQYF. DNA for the CDR3: TGTGCCAGCAGCGGGACTAGCGGGTCTCCAGATACGCAGTATTTT. The chain has TRBV7-2 and TRBJ2-3; 12 bases fit TRBD2. Germline CDR1 SGHTA, CDR2 FQGNSA. V lost 5 bases and J lost 4; bases outside the gene matches: 4. The CDR3 covers 15 residues.

This clonotype came up a few times. V is TRBV5-4 and J is TRBJ2-3; TRBD2 matches at 9 bases. This CDR3 spans 18 amino acids. J was trimmed by 2 bases and V by 4 bases; bases with no gene match: 14. Germline assignment: CDR1 SGHNT and CDR2 YYREEE (reference sequence). The CDR3 region has the DNA TGTGCCAGCAGCCCTTTTGGACGAAGACTAGCGGACACAGATACGCAGTATTTT. Amino acid sequence: CASSPFGRRLADTDTQYF. Complete variable domain (other parts from reference TRBV5-4 and TRBJ2-3): ETGVTQSPTHLIKTRGQQVTLRCSSQSGHNTVSWYQQALGQGPQFIFQYYREEENGRGNFPPRFSGLQFPNYSSELNVNALELDDSALYLCASSPFGRRLADTDTQYFGPGTRLTVL.

This clonotype was seen a handful of times. V and J are TRBV6-2 or TRBV6-3 and TRBJ2-6, with unresolved D. CDR3 length: 15 amino acids. CDR1 MNHEY and CDR2 SVGEGT come from the germline V gene. Trimming removed 6 bases from V and 0 bases from J, with 9 bases in between. Here the CDR3 DNA reads TGTGCCAGCAGACGACGGTCCTCTGGGGCCAACGTCCTGACTTTC. This translates into CASRRRSSGANVLTF.

The V and J genes are TRBV18 and TRBJ2-5, with D possibly TRBD2 on 6 matching bases. The CDR3 is 14 amino acids. Germline V gene data show CDR1 as KGHSH and CDR2 as LQKENI. V was trimmed by 3 bases and J by 1 base, leaving 9 bases between them. The CDR3 reads CASSPGSPQETQYF. In DNA form, the CDR3 reads TGTGCCAGCTCACCCGGGAGTCCCCAAGAGACCCAGTACTTC.

This clonotype was detected ten times or more. The chain carries TRBV7-6 and TRBJ2-6; TRBD2 agrees at 8 bases. This CDR3 region has 17 residues. V was clipped by 5 bases and J by 3 bases; unmatched bases: 9. Per the germline V gene, CDR1 is SGHVS and CDR2 is FNYEAQ. The DNA of the CDR3 is TGTGCCAGCAGCCCAAGCGGGGGCGCGTTTGGGGCCAACGTCCTGACTTTC. It yields the protein CASSPSGGAFGANVLTF.

The chain employs TRBV7-2 and TRBJ1-2; TRBD1 aligns across 8 bases. The CDR3 is 14 residues long. Trimming cost V 5 bases and J 7 bases; bases outside gene matches: 9. Germline CDR1 and CDR2: SGHTA and FQGNSA. For the CDR3, the DNA is TGTGCCAGCAGCGCGGGACAGGTGGGGCTTGGCTACACCTTC. Residues: CASSAGQVGLGYTF. Full variable domain (remainder filled in from reference TRBV7-2 and TRBJ1-2): GAGVSQSPSNKVTEKGKDVELRCDPISGHTALYWYRQSLGQGLEFLIYFQGNSAPDKSGLPSDRFSAERTGGSVSTLTIQRTQQEDSAVYLCASSAGQVGLGYTFGSGTRLTVV.

This clonotype was counted a few times. The chain has TRBV6-6 and TRBJ1-4; D is unclear. Germline assignment: CDR1 MNHNY and CDR2 SVGAGI (reference sequence). The CDR3 length is 14 residues. V was clipped by 7 bases and J by 5 bases, with 14 bases between them. For the CDR3, the DNA is TGTGCCAGCAACCCGACCCACCTAAATGAAAAACTGTTTTTT. Its translation: CASNPTHLNEKLFF.

The J gene is TRBJ1-4, the V gene TRBV7-6, with 7 nucleotides matching TRBD1. The trim removed 3 bases at V and 2 bases at J, leaving 3 bases unmatched. Germline assignment: CDR1 SGHVS and CDR2 FNYEAQ. The CDR3 contains 15 residues. CDR3 in DNA: TGTGCCAGCAGCTTCCGGGGACAGACTAATGAAAAACTGTTTTTT. Translation gives CASSFRGQTNEKLFF. Full variable domain (missing parts from reference TRBV7-6 and TRBJ1-4): GAGVSQSPRYKVTKRGQDVALRCDPISGHVSLYWYRQALGQGPEFLTYFNYEAQQDKSGLPNDRFSAERPEGSISTLTIQRTEQRDSAMYRCASSFRGQTNEKLFFGSGTQLSVL.

This clonotype was counted only a few times. The V and J genes are TRBV5-1 and TRBJ1-4; 10 nucleotides line up with TRBD1. This CDR3 has 16 amino acids. The V segment lost 4 bases and the J segment 4 bases; nucleotides outside the gene matches: 7. Germline values: CDR1 SGHRS, CDR2 YFSETQ. This chain's CDR3 is CASSPGQGTSNEKLFF. Here the CDR3 DNA reads TGCGCCAGCAGCCCGGGACAGGGGACCAGTAATGAAAAACTGTTTTTT.

This chain links TRBV6-2 or TRBV6-3 with TRBJ2-1; D is uncertain. Per germline, CDR1 MNHEY and CDR2 SVGEGT. CDR3 length equals 12 residues. Trimming removed 4 bases from V and 7 bases from J, with 8 bases in between. The CDR3 region is CASSLPNNEQFF. The CDR3 DNA is TGTGCCAGCAGTTTACCCAATAATGAGCAGTTCTTC.